This T cell receptor (beta chain) was identified in a study of Ad26.COV2.S vaccination and SARS-CoV-2 variants. Study at large: Dosing was one shot or two shots 56 days apart. Study-wide results and limits: Higher spike-specific TCR breadth was found in vaccine recipients than in placebo recipients.

Germline CDR1 is LGHNT and CDR2 is FRNRAP. V gave up 5 bases and J gave up 5 bases, with 11 bases separating them. The CDR3 loop spans 13 amino acids. The treatment is: roughly 19 received Ad26.COV2.S at low or high dose, single or two shots; 5 received placebo; per-sample allocation not given. All samples were drawn on day 63, counting from the first vaccine or placebo injection. This Boston cohort included adults aged 18-55 years. Some clones are missing from TCRdb's copy, which holds only in-frame ones; the method was immunoSEQ multiplex PCR. The sample consists of roughly 390,000 clones, 88% of them appearing once. As to this clone: Its antigen remains unidentified.

The source is a person between 18 and 60 years old who received the Ad26.COV2.S COVID-19 vaccine or a placebo. This specimen was peripheral blood, taken in a trial of Ad26.COV2.S vaccine versus placebo. This sequence joins TRBV12-5 and TRBJ2-3; D uncertain. CDR3 protein: CASGRPGGDTQYF. CDR3 in DNA: TGTGCTAGTGGTCGGCCCGGCGGAGATACGCAGTATTTT.